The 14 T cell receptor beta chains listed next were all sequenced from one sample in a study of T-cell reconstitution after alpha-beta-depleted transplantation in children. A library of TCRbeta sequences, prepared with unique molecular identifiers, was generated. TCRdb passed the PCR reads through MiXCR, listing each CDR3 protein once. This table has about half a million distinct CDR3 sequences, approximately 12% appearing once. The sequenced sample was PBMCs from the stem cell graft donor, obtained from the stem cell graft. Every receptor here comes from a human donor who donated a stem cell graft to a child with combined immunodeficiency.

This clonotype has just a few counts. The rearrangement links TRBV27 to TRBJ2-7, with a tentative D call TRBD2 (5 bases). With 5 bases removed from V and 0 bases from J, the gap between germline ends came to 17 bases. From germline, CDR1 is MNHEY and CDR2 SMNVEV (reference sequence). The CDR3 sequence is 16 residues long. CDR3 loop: CASSPLASGRSYEQYF. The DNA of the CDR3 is TGTGCCAGCAGTCCACTGGCCAGCGGACGCTCCTACGAGCAGTACTTC.

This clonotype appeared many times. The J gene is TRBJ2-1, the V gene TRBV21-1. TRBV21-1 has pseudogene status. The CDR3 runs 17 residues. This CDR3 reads CASSKGVGKWSYNEQFF. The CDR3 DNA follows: TGTGCCAGCAGCAAAGGGGTGGGGAAATGGTCCTACAATGAGCAGTTCTTC.

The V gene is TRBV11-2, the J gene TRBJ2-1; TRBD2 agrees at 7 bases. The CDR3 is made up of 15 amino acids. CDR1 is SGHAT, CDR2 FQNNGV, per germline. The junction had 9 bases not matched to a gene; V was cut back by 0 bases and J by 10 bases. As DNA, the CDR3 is TGTGCCAGCAGCTTAGATCCGGGAGGAGGAGAGGAGCAGTTCTTC. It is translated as CASSLDPGGGEEQFF.

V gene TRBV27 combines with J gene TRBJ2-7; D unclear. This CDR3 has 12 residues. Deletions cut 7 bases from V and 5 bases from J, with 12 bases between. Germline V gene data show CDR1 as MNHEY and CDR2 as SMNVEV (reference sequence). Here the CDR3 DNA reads TGTGCCAGCACCACACAAGGGAACGAGCAGTACTTC. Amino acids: CASTTQGNEQYF.

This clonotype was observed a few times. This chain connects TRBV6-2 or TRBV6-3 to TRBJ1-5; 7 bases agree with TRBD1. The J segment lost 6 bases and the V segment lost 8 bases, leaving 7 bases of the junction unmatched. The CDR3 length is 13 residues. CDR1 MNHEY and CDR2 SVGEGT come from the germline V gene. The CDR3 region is CASLGQVGQPQHF. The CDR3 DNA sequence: TGTGCCAGCCTCGGACAGGTCGGTCAGCCCCAGCATTTT.

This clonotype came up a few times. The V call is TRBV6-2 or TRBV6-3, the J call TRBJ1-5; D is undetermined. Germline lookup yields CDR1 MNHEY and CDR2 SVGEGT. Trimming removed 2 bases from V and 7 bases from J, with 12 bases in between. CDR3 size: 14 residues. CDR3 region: CASSYKRSGQPQHF. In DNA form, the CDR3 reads TGTGCCAGCAGTTACAAGAGGTCAGGACAGCCCCAGCATTTT.

The CDR3 DNA reads as TGCGCCAGCAGCTTGGTTCCGGGCGGGAACACCGGGGAGCTGTTTTTT. This gives the protein CASSLVPGGNTGELFF. The V call is TRBV5-1, the J call TRBJ2-2; D gene unclear. The CDR3 covers 16 residues. V lost 0 bases to trimming and J lost 1 base, with 10 bases between them. Germline V lookup: CDR1 SGHRS, CDR2 YFSETQ.

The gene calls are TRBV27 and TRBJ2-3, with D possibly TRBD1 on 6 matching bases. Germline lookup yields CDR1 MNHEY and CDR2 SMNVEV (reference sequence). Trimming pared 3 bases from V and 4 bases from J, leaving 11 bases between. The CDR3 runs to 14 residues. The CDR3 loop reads CASSFQGMADTQYF. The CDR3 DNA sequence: TGTGCCAGCAGTTTTCAGGGGATGGCAGATACGCAGTATTTT.

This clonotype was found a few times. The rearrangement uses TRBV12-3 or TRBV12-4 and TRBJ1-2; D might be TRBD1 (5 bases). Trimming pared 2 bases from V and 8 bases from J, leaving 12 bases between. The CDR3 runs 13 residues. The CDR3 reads CASSLSHWGGYTF. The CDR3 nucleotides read TGTGCCAGCAGTTTATCCCACTGGGGCGGCTACACCTTC.

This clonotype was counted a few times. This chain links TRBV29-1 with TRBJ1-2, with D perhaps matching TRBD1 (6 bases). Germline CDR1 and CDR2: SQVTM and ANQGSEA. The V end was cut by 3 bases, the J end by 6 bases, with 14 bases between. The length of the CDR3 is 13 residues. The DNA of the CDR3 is TGCAGCGTTGAGGACGGGGGCGTGGATGGCTACACCTTC. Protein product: CSVEDGGVDGYTF.

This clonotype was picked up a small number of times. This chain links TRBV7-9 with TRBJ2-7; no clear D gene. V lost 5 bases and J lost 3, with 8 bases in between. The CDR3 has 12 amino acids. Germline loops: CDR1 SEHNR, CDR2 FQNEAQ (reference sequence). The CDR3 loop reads CASSPALYEQYF. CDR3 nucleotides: TGTGCCAGCAGCCCCGCGCTCTACGAGCAGTACTTC.

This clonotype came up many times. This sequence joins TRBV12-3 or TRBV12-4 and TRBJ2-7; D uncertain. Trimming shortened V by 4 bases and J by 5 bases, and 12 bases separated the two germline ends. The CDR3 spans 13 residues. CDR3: CASSWSGVDEQYF. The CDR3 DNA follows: TGTGCCAGCAGTTGGTCAGGAGTCGACGAGCAGTACTTC.

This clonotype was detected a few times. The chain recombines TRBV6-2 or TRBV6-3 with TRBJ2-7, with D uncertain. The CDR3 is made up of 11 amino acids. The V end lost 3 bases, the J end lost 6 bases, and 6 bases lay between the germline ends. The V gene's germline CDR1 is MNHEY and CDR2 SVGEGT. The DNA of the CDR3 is TGTGCCAGCAGTTATTTCTCCGAGCAGTACTTC. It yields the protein CASSYFSEQYF.

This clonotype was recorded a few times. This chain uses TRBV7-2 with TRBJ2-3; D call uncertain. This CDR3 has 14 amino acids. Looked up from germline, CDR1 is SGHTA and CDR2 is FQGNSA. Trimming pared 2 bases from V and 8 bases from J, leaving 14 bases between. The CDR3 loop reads CASSLKSEIGTQYF. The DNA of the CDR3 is TGTGCCAGCAGCTTAAAGTCCGAGATCGGTACGCAGTATTTT.